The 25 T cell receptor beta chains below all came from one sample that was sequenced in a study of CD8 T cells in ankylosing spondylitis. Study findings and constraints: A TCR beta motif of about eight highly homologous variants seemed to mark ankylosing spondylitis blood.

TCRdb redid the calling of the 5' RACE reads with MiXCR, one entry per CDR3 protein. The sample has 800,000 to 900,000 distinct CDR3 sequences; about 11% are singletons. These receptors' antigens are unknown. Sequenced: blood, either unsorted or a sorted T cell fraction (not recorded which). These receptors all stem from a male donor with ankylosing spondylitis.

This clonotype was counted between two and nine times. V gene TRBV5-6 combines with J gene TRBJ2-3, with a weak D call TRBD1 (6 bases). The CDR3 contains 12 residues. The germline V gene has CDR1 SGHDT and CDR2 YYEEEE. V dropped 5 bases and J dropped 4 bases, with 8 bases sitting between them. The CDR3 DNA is TGTGCCAGCAGTTGGGGGCCAGATACGCAGTATTTT. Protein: CASSWGPDTQYF.

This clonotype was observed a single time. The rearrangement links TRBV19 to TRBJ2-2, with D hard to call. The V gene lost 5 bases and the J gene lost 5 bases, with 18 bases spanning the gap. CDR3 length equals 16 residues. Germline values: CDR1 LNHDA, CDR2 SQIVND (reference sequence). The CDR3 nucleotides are TGTGCCAGTAGTTCACAAGGGTTAGTTACGACCGGGGAGCTGTTTTTT. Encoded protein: CASSSQGLVTTGELFF. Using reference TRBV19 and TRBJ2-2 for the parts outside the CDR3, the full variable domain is DGGITQSPKYLFRKEGQNVTLSCEQNLNHDAMYWYRQDPGQGLRLIYYSQIVNDFQKGDIAEGYSVSREKKESFPLTVTSAQKNPTAFYLCASSSQGLVTTGELFFGEGSRLTVL.

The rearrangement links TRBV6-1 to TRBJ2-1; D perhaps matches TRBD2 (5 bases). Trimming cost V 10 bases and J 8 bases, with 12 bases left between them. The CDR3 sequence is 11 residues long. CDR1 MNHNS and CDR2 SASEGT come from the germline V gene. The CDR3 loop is CAIGEFYEQFF. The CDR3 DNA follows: TGTGCCATCGGGGAGTTCTATGAGCAGTTCTTC.

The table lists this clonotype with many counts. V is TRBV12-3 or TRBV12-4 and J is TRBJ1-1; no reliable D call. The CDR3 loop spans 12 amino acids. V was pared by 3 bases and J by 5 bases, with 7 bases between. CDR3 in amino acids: CASSFLGTEAFF. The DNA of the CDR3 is TGTGCCAGCAGTTTTTTGGGAACTGAAGCTTTCTTT.

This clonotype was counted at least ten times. As DNA, the CDR3 is TGTGCCAGCAGCGCCGTTCGGGGCACCGAGGGAGGCTACACCTTC. Its translation is CASSAVRGTEGGYTF. This sequence joins TRBV9 and TRBJ1-2; perhaps TRBD1 as D (5 bases). CDR1 is SGDLS, CDR2 YYNGEE, per germline. The CDR3 runs 15 residues. Deletions cut 3 bases from V and 8 bases from J, with 20 bases between.

CDR3 amino acids: CASSERTRFNSPLHF. As DNA, the CDR3 is TGTGCCAGCAGCGAACGGACAAGATTTAATTCACCCCTCCACTTT. This chain uses TRBV6-1 with TRBJ1-6; possible D gene TRBD1, 5 bases. Germline V lookup: CDR1 MNHNS, CDR2 SASEGT. With 6 bases removed from V and 6 bases from J, the gap between germline ends came to 15 bases. CDR3 size: 15 residues.

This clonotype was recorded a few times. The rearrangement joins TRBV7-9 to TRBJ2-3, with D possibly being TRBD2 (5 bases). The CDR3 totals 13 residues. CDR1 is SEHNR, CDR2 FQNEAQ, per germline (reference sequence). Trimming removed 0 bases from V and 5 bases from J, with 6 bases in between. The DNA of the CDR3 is TGTGCCAGCAGCTTAGCGAGGGTAGATACGCAGTATTTT. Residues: CASSLARVDTQYF.

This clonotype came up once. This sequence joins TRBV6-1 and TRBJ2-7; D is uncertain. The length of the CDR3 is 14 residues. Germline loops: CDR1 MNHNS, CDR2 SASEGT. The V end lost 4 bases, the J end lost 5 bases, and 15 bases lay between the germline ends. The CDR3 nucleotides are TGTGCCAGCAGTGTTGCCCCGATCGTCGACGAGCAGTACTTC. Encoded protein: CASSVAPIVDEQYF.

CDR3 sequence: CASSNPPGQGNTEAFF. The CDR3 coding sequence is TGTGCCAGCAGCAATCCCCCGGGACAGGGAAACACTGAAGCTTTCTTT. The chain joins TRBV9 to TRBJ1-1; 9 nucleotides agree with TRBD1. This CDR3 region has 16 residues. Losses at the gene ends were 4 bases for V and 2 bases for J; bases not matched to a gene: 9. The germline V gene has CDR1 SGDLS and CDR2 YYNGEE.

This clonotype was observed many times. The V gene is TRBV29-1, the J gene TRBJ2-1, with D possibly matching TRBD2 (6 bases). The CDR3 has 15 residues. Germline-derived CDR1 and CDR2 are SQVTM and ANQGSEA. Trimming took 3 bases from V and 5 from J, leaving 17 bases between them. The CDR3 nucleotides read TGCAGCGTTGATGCCCGGGCGGAGGGAGACAATGAGCAGTTCTTC. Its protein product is CSVDARAEGDNEQFF.

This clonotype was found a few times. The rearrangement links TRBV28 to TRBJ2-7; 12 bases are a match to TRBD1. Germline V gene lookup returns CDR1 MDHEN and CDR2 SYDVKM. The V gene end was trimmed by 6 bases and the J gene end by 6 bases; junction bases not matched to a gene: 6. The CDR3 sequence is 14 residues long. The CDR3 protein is CASREGQGASEQYF. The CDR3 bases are TGTGCCAGCAGGGAGGGACAGGGGGCCTCCGAGCAGTACTTC.

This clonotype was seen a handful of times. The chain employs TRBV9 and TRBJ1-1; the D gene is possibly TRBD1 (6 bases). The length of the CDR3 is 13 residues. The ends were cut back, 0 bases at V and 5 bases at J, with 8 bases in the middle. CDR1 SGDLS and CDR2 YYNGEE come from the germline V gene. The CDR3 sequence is CASSVERGTEAFF. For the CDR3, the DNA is TGTGCCAGCAGCGTAGAGAGGGGGACTGAAGCTTTCTTT.

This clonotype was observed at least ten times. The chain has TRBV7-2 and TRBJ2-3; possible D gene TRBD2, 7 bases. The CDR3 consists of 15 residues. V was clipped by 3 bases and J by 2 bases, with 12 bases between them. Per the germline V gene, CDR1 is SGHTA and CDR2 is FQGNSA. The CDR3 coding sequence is TGTGCCAGCAGCTTCGGCGGGGGCTACACAGATACGCAGTATTTT. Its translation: CASSFGGGYTDTQYF.

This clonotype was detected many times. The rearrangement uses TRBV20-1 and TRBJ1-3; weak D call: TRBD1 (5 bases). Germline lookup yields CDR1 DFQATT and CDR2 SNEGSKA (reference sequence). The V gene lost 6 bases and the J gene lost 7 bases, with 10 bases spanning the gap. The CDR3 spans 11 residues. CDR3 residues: CSAERGNTIYF. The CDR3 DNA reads TGCAGTGCCGAGCGGGGGAACACCATATATTTT.

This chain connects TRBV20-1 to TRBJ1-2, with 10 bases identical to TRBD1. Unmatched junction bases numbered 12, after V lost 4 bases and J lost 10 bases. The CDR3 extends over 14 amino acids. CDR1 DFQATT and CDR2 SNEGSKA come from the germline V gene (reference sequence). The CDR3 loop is CSAKGPGQGSLYTF. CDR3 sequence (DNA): TGCAGTGCTAAAGGACCGGGACAGGGGTCACTCTACACCTTC.

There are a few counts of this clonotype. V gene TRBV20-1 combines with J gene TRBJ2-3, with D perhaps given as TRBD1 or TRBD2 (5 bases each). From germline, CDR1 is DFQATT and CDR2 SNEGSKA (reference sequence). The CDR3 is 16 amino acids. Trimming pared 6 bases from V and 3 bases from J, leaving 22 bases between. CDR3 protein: CSATGPIPGRTDTQYF. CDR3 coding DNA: TGCAGTGCGACGGGGCCCATTCCAGGGCGAACAGATACGCAGTATTTT.

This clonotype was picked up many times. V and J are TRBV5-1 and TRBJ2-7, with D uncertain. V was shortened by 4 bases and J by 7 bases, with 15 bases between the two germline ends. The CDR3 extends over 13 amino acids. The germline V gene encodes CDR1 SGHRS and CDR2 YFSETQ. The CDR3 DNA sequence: TGCGCCAGCAGCGGGAACCCCGGACGGGAGCAGTACTTC. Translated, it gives CASSGNPGREQYF.

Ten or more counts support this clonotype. The CDR3 bases are TGTGCCAGCAGCCCAAGACGGGTCCTCGAGCAGTACTTC. Its protein product is CASSPRRVLEQYF. The chain combines TRBV7-2 with TRBJ2-7; the D is unclear. Germline CDR1 is SGHTA and CDR2 is FQGNSA. The CDR3 totals 13 residues. The V gene lost 5 bases and the J gene lost 6 bases, with 14 bases spanning the gap.

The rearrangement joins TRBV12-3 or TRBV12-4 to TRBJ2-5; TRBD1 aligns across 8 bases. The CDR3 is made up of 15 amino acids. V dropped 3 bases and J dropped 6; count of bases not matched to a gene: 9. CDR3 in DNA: TGTGCCAGCAGTTTTCACCCAGGGGGCACGAAGACCCAGTACTTC. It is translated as CASSFHPGGTKTQYF.

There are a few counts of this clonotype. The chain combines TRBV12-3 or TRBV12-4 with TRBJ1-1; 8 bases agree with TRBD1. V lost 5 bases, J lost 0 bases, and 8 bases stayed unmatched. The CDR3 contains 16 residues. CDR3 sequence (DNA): TGTGCCAGCAGTCCCGGACAGGGCCGCTTGAACACTGAAGCTTTCTTT. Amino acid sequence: CASSPGQGRLNTEAFF.

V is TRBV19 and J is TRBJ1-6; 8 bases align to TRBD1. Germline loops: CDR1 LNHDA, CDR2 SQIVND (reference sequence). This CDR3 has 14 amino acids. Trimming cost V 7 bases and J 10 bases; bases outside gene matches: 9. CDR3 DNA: TGTGCCAGTACTCCGACAGGGGAAAGATCACCCCTCCACTTT. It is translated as CASTPTGERSPLHF.

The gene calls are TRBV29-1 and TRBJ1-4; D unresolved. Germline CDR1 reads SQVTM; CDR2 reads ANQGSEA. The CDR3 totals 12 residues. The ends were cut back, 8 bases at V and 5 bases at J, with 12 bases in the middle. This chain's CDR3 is CSSRLRNEKLFF. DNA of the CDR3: TGCAGCTCGCGCCTGAGGAATGAAAAACTGTTTTTT.

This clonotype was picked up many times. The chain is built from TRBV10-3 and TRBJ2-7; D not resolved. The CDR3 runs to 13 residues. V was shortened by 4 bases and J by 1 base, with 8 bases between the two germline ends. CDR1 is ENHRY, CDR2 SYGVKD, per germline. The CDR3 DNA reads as TGTGCCATCAGTGGTGTCGGATCCTACGAGCAGTACTTC. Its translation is CAISGVGSYEQYF.

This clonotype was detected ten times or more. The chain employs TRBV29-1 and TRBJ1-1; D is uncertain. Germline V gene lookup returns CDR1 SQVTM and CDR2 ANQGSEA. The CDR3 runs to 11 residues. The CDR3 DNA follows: TGCAGTGTAGAAGGGAACACTGAAGCTTTCTTT. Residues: CSVEGNTEAFF.

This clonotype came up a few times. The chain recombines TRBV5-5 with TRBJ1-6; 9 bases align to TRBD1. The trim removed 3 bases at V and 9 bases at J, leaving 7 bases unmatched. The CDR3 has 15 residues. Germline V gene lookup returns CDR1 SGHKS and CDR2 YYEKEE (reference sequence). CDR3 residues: CASSSHRDRVSPLHF. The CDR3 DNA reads TGTGCCAGCAGCTCGCACCGGGACAGGGTTTCACCCCTCCACTTT. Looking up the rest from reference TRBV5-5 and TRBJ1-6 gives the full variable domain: DAGVTQSPTHLIKTRGQQVTLRCSPISGHKSVSWYQQVLGQGPQFIFQYYEKEERGRGNFPDRFSARQFPNYSSELNVNALLLGDSALYLCASSSHRDRVSPLHFGNGTRLTVT.